The sequence of this T cell receptor beta chain was determined in a study of blood T cell repertoires in COVID-19. Background on the study: The United States, Italy and Spain provided the acute and convalescent COVID-19 samples.

CDR1 and CDR2 from the germline V gene are WSHSY and SAAADI. V lost 2 bases to trimming and J lost 7 bases, with 12 bases between them. The CDR3 consists of 14 residues. Adults between roughly 18 and 89 years of age took part from more than 20 US areas. Per the original data handling: Estimates of nucleated cell counts were drawn from the amplification of reference gene primers. Here immunoSEQ multiplex PCR was the method, and the copy in TCRdb shows in-frame clones only, minus some. V and J calls and clone size follow that table, whereas D and trimming were derived from the DNA. The table includes over 200,000 clones, 86% detected once.

V and J are TRBV10-2 and TRBJ1-5; a possible D gene is TRBD1 (5 bases). Sample: PBMCs or T cells enriched from blood (not recorded which). This clonotype was obtained from a woman between 50 and 59 years old in a cohort exposed to, infected with or recovered from COVID-19 (not recorded which). This chain's CDR3 is CASSERAGYQPQHF. For the CDR3, the DNA is TGCGCCAGCAGTGAGCGGGCAGGGTACCAGCCCCAGCATTTT.